This T cell receptor beta chain was obtained from a study of blood T cell repertoires in COVID-19. The wider study: Acute-phase and convalescent COVID-19 samples originated in the United States, Italy and Spain. T cells, B-cell-depleted T cells, or PBMCs provided the cDNA or gDNA that served as material.

As handled by the study authors: Amplifying reference gene primers gave estimates of nucleated cell counts. Profiled with immunoSEQ multiplex PCR; TCRdb holds only in-frame clones, not every one. D and trimming come from the DNA, and the V and J calls and clone size come from that table. The sample comprises 130,000 to 150,000 clones, less than 85% of which are singletons, and about 9.3% rests with the top ten. In germline, CDR1 is MGHRA, CDR2 YSYEKL. This CDR3 comprises 15 residues. Trimming took 0 bases from V and 9 from J, leaving 17 bases between them. V gene TRBV4-1 combines with J gene TRBJ1-1; possible D gene TRBD1, 6 bases. The sequencing sample was made of peripheral blood. The TCR sequence derives from a woman older than 75 in a cohort sampled during active or convalescent COVID-19. This CDR3 is CASSQDYGQGSKAFF. Written as DNA, the CDR3 is TGCGCCAGCAGCCAAGATTACGGGCAGGGGAGTAAAGCTTTCTTT.